This is a list of T cell receptor beta chains from one sample in a study of blood T cell repertoires in COVID-19. Some clones are missing from TCRdb's copy, which holds only in-frame ones; the method was immunoSEQ multiplex PCR. This table holds about 69,000 clones, 89% found once. Sequencing input: peripheral blood. The receptors stem from a woman between 45 and 65 years old with active COVID-19. Each CDR3 is given without its conserved first and last residue. Clone size is stated in some rows and not others, as once, few, many or a class when expanded.

>TRBV11-2|TRBJ2-3|once
ASSQGHVDTQY
>TRBV3-1/TRBV3-2|TRBJ2-2|.
ASSLPAGTGELF
>TRBV19|TRBJ2-7|.
ASSMTGLALSYEQY
>TRBV9|TRBJ2-2|.
ASSVGGQGARELF
>TRBV21-1|TRBJ2-3|once
ASSKVDSVDTQY
>TRBV28|TRBJ1-4|.
ASSVRAGEKLF
>TRBV7-3|TRBJ1-1|.
ASSLDRRGTEAF
>TRBV6-5|TRBJ1-1|.
ASSSTIKPEAF
>TRBV28|TRBJ2-1|.
ASSSGRLAGGPVNEQF
>TRBV10-1|TRBJ2-1|.
ASSGQANEQF
>TRBV6-5|TRBJ1-2|.
ASSFGTNYGYT
>TRBV28|TRBJ2-7|.
ASSLRGSDYEQY
>TRBV12-3/TRBV12-4|TRBJ1-1|few
ASSRDTEAF
>TRBV7-7|TRBJ2-2|.
ASSPEAGELF
>TRBV5-8|TRBJ2-1|.
ASPRLGASGRSSHNEQF
>TRBV25-1|TRBJ1-2|.
ASSETGNYGYT
>TRBV5-4|TRBJ2-7|.
ASSSRDSISYEQY
>TRBV5-4|TRBJ1-2|.
ASSDNYYGYT
>TRBV7-9|TRBJ1-1|.
ASSTQGASTEAF
>TRBV24-1|TRBJ2-3|.
ATSETGSTDTQY
>TRBV6-5|TRBJ2-1|.
ASKGRRAYNEQF
>TRBV5-1|TRBJ1-1|.
ASSLEGQGYTEAF
>TRBV28|TRBJ2-1|.
ASSSSLAGFYNEQF
>TRBV5-8|TRBJ2-4|.
ASDFYPLAKNIQY
>TRBV7-9|TRBJ1-5|.
ASSTSDRGSNQPQH
>TRBV10-3|TRBJ2-2|.
AIGPTGYYTGELF
>TRBV19|TRBJ2-7|.
ASSIPGEQY
>TRBV2|TRBJ1-5|.
ASSGGTDSNQPQH
>TRBV27|TRBJ1-3|once
ASSLSSSGNTIY
>TRBV24-1|TRBJ1-1|.
ATSDFPQGWVVKAF
>TRBV10-3|TRBJ2-1|.
AISDRGLAGPNEQF
>TRBV19|TRBJ2-2|.
ASSIVRGQGGISTGELF
>TRBV2|TRBJ2-3|.
ASEEESTDTQY
>TRBV27|TRBJ1-2|.
ASSLTGDYGYT
>TRBV6-1|TRBJ2-1|.
ASSEIGAGYNEQF
>TRBV27|TRBJ2-7|.
ASRSSGSYEQY
>TRBV7-2|TRBJ1-5|.
ASSSTGRSNQPQH
>TRBV5-1|TRBJ2-1|.
ASSLDTGTNYNEQF
>TRBV5-1|TRBJ2-1|.
ASSLAPGEAAGEQF
>TRBV7-9|TRBJ2-1|.
ASSWTSGTYNEQF
>TRBV11-2|TRBJ1-2|.
ASRTSGGGGYT
>TRBV4-1|TRBJ1-4|.
ASSQDTGVVEKLF
>TRBV11-2|TRBJ2-3|.
ASSLDSFRGSTDTQY
>TRBV5-1|TRBJ1-3|once
ASSPRGESSGNTIY
>TRBV3-1/TRBV3-2|TRBJ2-5|.
ASSQGGHQETQY
>TRBV14|TRBJ2-7|.
ASSQNLAGGEQY
>TRBV27|TRBJ1-3|.
ASSPRDRGNTIY
>TRBV9|TRBJ2-5|.
ASSVGAQETQY
>TRBV15|TRBJ1-5|.
ATSKAGDQPQH
>TRBV24-1|TRBJ2-1|.
ATAGSYNEQF
>TRBV2|TRBJ2-5|once
ASRGRGRVETQY
>TRBV6-6|TRBJ2-1|.
ASSPRNEQF
>TRBV5-1|TRBJ1-1|.
ASSLGQGATEAF
>TRBV5-6|TRBJ2-1|.
ASSYEWGGRVNEQF
>TRBV3-1/TRBV3-2|TRBJ2-1|.
ASSLRLAGGNNEQF
>TRBV4-2|TRBJ2-3|.
ASSQDLDTQY